This TCR beta chain was sequenced for a study of cytomegalovirus exposure and HLA in healthy donors. V lost 0 bases and J lost 2, with 19 bases in between. From germline, CDR1 is LGHNA and CDR2 YNFKEQ. The CDR3 runs to 18 residues. Whole-study findings and limits: According to a subsequent analysis, TCR clusters identified in the first cohort showed a tendency to co-occur across the 100 to 150 validation repertoires. Cytomegalovirus association was listed for about 150 TCR beta chains.

From the roughly 120-subject validation cohort, which was separate from the roughly 680-subject first cohort, the donors were drawn. Remarks on this clone: Its antigen is currently unknown.

Sequenced by immunoSEQ multiplex PCR; TCRdb stores in-frame clones only, minus some. Altogether about 110,000 clones are present, around nine tenths being singletons, with the ten largest covering more than 1.4%. The V gene is TRBV4-2, the J gene TRBJ2-5; D perhaps matches TRBD2 (6 bases). Sequencing input: PBMCs. This clonotype was obtained from a woman aged 25-40 years in good health and CMV-seropositive. The CDR3 DNA reads TGTGCCAGCAGCCAAGATGATGGTGGCAGGGACTGGCAAGAGACCCAGTACTTC. Amino acids: CASSQDDGGRDWQETQYF.